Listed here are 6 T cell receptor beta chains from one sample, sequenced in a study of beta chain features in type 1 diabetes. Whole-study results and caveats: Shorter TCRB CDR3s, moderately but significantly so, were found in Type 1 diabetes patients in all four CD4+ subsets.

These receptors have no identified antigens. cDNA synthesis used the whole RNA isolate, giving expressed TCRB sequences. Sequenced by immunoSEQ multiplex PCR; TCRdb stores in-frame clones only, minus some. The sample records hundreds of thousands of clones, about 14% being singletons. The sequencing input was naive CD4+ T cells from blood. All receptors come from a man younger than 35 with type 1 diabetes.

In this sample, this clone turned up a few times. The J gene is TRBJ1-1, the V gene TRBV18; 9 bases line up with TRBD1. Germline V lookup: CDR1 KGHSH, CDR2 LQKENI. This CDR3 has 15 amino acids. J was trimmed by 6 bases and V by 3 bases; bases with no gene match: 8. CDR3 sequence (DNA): TGTGCCAGCTCACCCCAAGAGGACAGGGGCCCTGAAGCTTTCTTT. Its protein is CASSPQEDRGPEAFF.

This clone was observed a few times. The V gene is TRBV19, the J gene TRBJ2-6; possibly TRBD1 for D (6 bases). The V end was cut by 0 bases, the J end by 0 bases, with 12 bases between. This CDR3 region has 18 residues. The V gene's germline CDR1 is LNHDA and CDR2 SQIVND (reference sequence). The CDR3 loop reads CASSIDGQPLSGANVLTF. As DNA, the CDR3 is TGTGCCAGTAGTATAGACGGACAGCCGCTCTCTGGGGCCAACGTCCTGACTTTC.

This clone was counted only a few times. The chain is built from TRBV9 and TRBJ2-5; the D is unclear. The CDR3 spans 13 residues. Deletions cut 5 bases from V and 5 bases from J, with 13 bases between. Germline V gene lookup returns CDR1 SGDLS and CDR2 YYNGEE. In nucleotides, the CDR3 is TGTGCCAGCAGTCCCGCTATGTGGGAGACCCAGTACTTC. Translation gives CASSPAMWETQYF.

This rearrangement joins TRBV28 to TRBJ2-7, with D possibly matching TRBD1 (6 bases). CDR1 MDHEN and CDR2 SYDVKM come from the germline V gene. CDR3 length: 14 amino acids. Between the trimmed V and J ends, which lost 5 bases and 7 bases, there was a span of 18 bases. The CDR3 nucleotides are TGTGCCAGCAGTAGATTTGTGGGGGCTAGGGAGCAGTACTTC. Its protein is CASSRFVGAREQYF.

In DNA, the CDR3 is TGTGCCAGCAGTAAACAGGGGTACCCTGGCTACACCTTC. Encoded protein: CASSKQGYPGYTF. This chain uses TRBV2 with TRBJ1-2; the match to TRBD1 covers 7 bases. V shed 5 bases, J shed 7 bases, and the junction held 7 bases outside the gene matches. This CDR3 contains 13 residues. CDR1 and CDR2 (germline): SNHLY, FYNNEI.

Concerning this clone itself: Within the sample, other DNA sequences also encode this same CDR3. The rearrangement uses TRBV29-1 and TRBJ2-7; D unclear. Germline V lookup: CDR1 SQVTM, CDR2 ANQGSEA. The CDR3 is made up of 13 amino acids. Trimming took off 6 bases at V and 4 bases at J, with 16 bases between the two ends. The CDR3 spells CSVTSGSPYEQYF. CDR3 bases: TGCAGCGTGACCTCCGGCAGCCCTTACGAGCAGTACTTC.